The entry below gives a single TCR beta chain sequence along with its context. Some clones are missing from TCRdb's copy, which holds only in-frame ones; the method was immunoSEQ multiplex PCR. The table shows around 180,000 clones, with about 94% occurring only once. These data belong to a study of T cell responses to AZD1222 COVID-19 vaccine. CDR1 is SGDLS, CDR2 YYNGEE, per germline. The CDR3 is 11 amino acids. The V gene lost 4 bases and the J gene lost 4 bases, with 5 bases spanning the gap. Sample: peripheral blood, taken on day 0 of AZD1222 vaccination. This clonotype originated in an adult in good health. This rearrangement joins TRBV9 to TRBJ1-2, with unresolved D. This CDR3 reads CASSSGYGYTF. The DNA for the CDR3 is TGTGCCAGCAGCTCAGGCTATGGCTACACCTTC.